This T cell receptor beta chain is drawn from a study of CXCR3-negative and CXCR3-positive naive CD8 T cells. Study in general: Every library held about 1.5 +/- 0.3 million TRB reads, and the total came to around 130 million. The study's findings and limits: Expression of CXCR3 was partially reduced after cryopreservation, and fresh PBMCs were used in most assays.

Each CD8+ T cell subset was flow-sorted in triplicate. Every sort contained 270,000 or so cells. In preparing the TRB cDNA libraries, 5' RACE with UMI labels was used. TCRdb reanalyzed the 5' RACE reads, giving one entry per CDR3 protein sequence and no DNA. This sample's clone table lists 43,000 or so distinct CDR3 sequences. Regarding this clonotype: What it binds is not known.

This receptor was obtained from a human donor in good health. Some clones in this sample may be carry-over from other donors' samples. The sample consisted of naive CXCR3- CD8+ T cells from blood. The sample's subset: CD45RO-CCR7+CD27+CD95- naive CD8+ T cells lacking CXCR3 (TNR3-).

Here the CDR3 reads CASSQEDLAGGIHEQFF. This chain uses TRBV4-1 with TRBJ2-1; no DNA is available, so the TRBD2 call from TCRdb remains unchecked. The CDR3 is made up of 17 amino acids. The germline CDR1 and CDR2 sequences are MGHRA and YSYEKL.